The 22 T cell receptor beta chains below all came from one sample that was sequenced in a study of patients and donors after allogeneic stem cell transplantation. MiXCR, applied by TCRdb to the RT-PCR reads, yields one record per CDR3 protein. Here the sample spans 150,000 to 200,000 distinct CDR3 sequences, about 30% being singletons. Sequenced sample: blood, either unsorted or a sorted T cell fraction (not recorded which). These receptors came from a human donor who was either an allogeneic HSCT recipient or a stem cell or donor lymphocyte infusion donor (not recorded which). It is not recorded whose cells these are; they may come from a transplant donor.

The genes are TRBV6-5 and TRBJ2-7; no firm D call. This CDR3 region has 13 residues. V gave up 6 bases and J gave up 3 bases, with 12 bases separating them. Germline V gene sequence: CDR1 MNHEY, CDR2 SVGAGI. CDR3 amino acids: CASRAWNGYEQYF. For the CDR3, the DNA is TGTGCCAGCAGGGCGTGGAACGGCTACGAGCAGTACTTC.

This clonotype was observed a few times. J is TRBJ1-1 and V is TRBV6-5; D may be TRBD1 (5 bases). CDR3 size: 16 residues. Germline V lookup: CDR1 MNHEY, CDR2 SVGAGI. With 0 bases removed from V and 1 base from J, the gap between germline ends came to 12 bases. The CDR3 DNA reads as TGTGCCAGCAGTTACTCCACTTGGGGACGGAACACTGAAGCTTTCTTT. Its protein product is CASSYSTWGRNTEAFF.

This clonotype was counted a few times. The J gene is TRBJ1-4, the V gene TRBV7-9; 10 nucleotides match TRBD1. After removal of 6 bases from V and 10 bases from J, the junction contained 8 bases not matched to a gene. Germline V lookup: CDR1 SEHNR, CDR2 FQNEAQ (reference sequence). The CDR3 length is 14 residues. The CDR3 region has the DNA TGTGCCAGCAGTCCCGGGACAGGGGTTGGAAAACTGTTTTTT. As protein: CASSPGTGVGKLFF. The whole variable domain, filled in from reference TRBV7-9 and TRBJ1-4, reads DTGVSQNPRHKITKRGQNVTFRCDPISEHNRLYWYRQTLGQGPEFLTYFQNEAQLEKSRLLSDRFSAERPKGSFSTLEIQRTEQGDSAMYLCASSPGTGVGKLFFGSGTQLSVL.

Only a few counts were recorded for this clonotype. The chain employs TRBV7-9 and TRBJ1-5; D unresolved. Trimming took off 2 bases at V and 0 bases at J, with 8 bases between the two ends. Germline V gene data show CDR1 as SEHNR and CDR2 as FQNEAQ (reference sequence). The CDR3 is 15 amino acids. Here the CDR3 reads CASSLRDYSNQPQHF. CDR3 in DNA: TGTGCCAGCAGCTTACGAGATTATAGCAATCAGCCCCAGCATTTT.

The chain employs TRBV19 and TRBJ2-1; TRBD2 matches 7 bases. From germline, CDR1 is LNHDA and CDR2 SQIVND (reference sequence). The CDR3 is 18 residues long. The J segment lost 0 bases and the V segment lost 6 bases, leaving 14 bases of the junction unmatched. This CDR3 reads CASSGVGRILASYNEQFF. CDR3 bases: TGTGCCAGTAGCGGAGTCGGGAGGATTCTCGCCTCCTACAATGAGCAGTTCTTC.

The V call is TRBV7-9, the J call TRBJ2-1, with 12 bases aligning to TRBD2. This CDR3 contains 14 residues. Germline values: CDR1 SEHNR, CDR2 FQNEAQ (reference sequence). J was trimmed by 12 bases and V by 1 base; bases with no gene match: 4. The CDR3 DNA reads as TGTGCCAGCAGCTTAGTCCTAGCGGGAGGGTGGCAGTTCTTC. Translation: CASSLVLAGGWQFF.

J is TRBJ2-2 and V is TRBV12-3 or TRBV12-4, with a tentative D call TRBD1 (5 bases). The CDR3 length is 18 residues. V was trimmed by 6 bases and J by 0 bases, leaving 20 bases between them. CDR3 in DNA: TGTGCCAGCAGCCTACCCCCCTCCAGGGTAGCGAACACCGGGGAGCTGTTTTTT. It translates to CASSLPPSRVANTGELFF.

This clonotype was found a few times. The chain links TRBV18 to TRBJ2-7; D gene ambiguous. The V gene's germline CDR1 is KGHSH and CDR2 LQKENI. V was pared by 5 bases and J by 2 bases, with 10 bases between. This CDR3 spans 13 amino acids. This CDR3 reads CASSSDPTYEQYF. DNA of the CDR3: TGTGCCAGCTCATCAGATCCGACCTACGAGCAGTACTTC. Supplemented by reference TRBV18 and TRBJ2-7, the full variable domain reads NAGVMQNPRHLVRRRGQEARLRCSPMKGHSHVYWYRQLPEEGLKFMVYLQKENIIDESGMPKERFSAEFPKEGPSILRIQQVVRGDSAAYFCASSSDPTYEQYFGPGTRLTVT.

Only a few counts were recorded for this clonotype. V gene TRBV10-3 combines with J gene TRBJ1-2, with 7 bases that match TRBD1. The CDR3 has 13 residues. J lost 3 bases, V lost 6 bases, and 4 bases had no gene match. CDR1 and CDR2 from the germline V gene are ENHRY and SYGVKD. CDR3 sequence reads: CAISQDRDYGYTF. For the CDR3, the DNA is TGTGCCATCAGCCAAGACAGGGACTATGGCTACACCTTC.

The genes are TRBV7-6 and TRBJ1-2; D is unresolved. The length of the CDR3 is 16 residues. V was trimmed by 1 base and J by 4 bases, leaving 16 bases between them. Germline CDR1 SGHVS, CDR2 FNYEAQ. The CDR3, as DNA: TGTGCCAGCAGCTTAGAGGCCTCGAGGAGACCCTATGGCTACACCTTC. Its protein is CASSLEASRRPYGYTF.

This clonotype has just a few counts. The chain joins TRBV10-3 to TRBJ1-2; D possibly corresponds to TRBD1 (5 bases). Germline V gene data show CDR1 as ENHRY and CDR2 as SYGVKD. CDR3 size: 14 residues. The V end lost 4 bases, the J end lost 4 bases, and 13 bases lay between the germline ends. The CDR3 DNA follows: TGTGCCATCAGTGCGGAACAGGATTCCTATGGCTACACCTTC. Its translation is CAISAEQDSYGYTF.

This clonotype was found a few times. The chain recombines TRBV5-6 with TRBJ1-2, with a tentative D call TRBD1 (6 bases). In germline, CDR1 is SGHDT, CDR2 YYEEEE. This CDR3 region has 15 residues. Trimming stripped 0 bases from V and 8 bases from J, with 17 bases between. The CDR3 bases are TGTGCCAGCAGCTTGGTCGGGGACATGACCTTAGGCTACACCTTC. This gives the protein CASSLVGDMTLGYTF. Combining the CDR3 with reference TRBV5-6 and TRBJ1-2 gives the whole variable domain DAGVTQSPTHLIKTRGQQVTLRCSPKSGHDTVSWYQQALGQGPQFIFQYYEEEERQRGNFPDRFSGHQFPNYSSELNVNALLLGDSALYLCASSLVGDMTLGYTFGSGTRLTVV.

The chain uses TRBV6-2 or TRBV6-3 and TRBJ2-5, with D tentatively TRBD2 (6 bases). V was pared by 3 bases and J by 5 bases, with 10 bases between. The length of the CDR3 is 13 residues. Germline V gene data show CDR1 as MNHEY and CDR2 as SVGEGT. The chain's CDR3 is CASSYDRGETQYF. The DNA for the CDR3 is TGTGCCAGCAGTTATGACCGGGGGGAGACCCAGTACTTC.

This clonotype has more than one count but fewer than ten. V and J are TRBV29-1 and TRBJ2-1, with D hard to call. The CDR3 is made up of 9 amino acids. CDR1 is SQVTM and CDR2 is ANQGSEA in the germline V gene. Trimming pared 4 bases from V and 10 bases from J, leaving 5 bases between. CDR3 loop: CSVAQEQFF. Written as DNA, the CDR3 is TGCAGCGTTGCTCAGGAGCAGTTCTTC.

The gene calls are TRBV5-6 and TRBJ1-5; D possibly corresponds to TRBD1 (6 bases). From germline, CDR1 is SGHDT and CDR2 YYEEEE. V lost 0 bases, J lost 6 bases, and 13 bases lay in between. The CDR3 consists of 15 residues. CDR3: CASSLDRASGQPQHF. The CDR3 DNA follows: TGTGCCAGCAGCTTGGACAGGGCGTCGGGTCAGCCCCAGCATTTT.

This clonotype has more than one count but fewer than ten. The rearrangement joins TRBV7-9 to TRBJ2-6; D gene uncertain. The germline V gene has CDR1 SEHNR and CDR2 FQNEAQ (reference sequence). The CDR3 is 14 residues long. V was pared by 2 bases and J by 4 bases, with 6 bases between. The CDR3 DNA reads as TGTGCCAGCAGCTTAATCGCCGGGGCCAACGTCCTGACTTTC. Protein sequence: CASSLIAGANVLTF.

This clonotype came up a few times. The chain has TRBV7-6 and TRBJ1-1; the D is unclear. The CDR3 length is 14 residues. The germline CDR1 and CDR2 sequences are SGHVS and FNYEAQ. Trimming cost V 1 base and J 4 bases, with 10 bases left between them. The CDR3 spells CASSLDSAFTEAFF. CDR3 DNA sequence: TGTGCCAGCAGCTTAGACAGCGCATTCACTGAAGCTTTCTTT.

The genes are TRBV20-1 and TRBJ2-4, with 10 nucleotides matching TRBD2. CDR1 is DFQATT, CDR2 SNEGSKA, per germline (reference sequence). The J segment lost 3 bases and the V segment lost 0 bases, leaving 5 bases of the junction unmatched. The CDR3 contains 16 residues. CDR3 sequence (DNA): TGCAGTGCTAGAGACGGACTAGCGGAGTTCAAAAACATTCAGTACTTC. Amino acids: CSARDGLAEFKNIQYF.

This clonotype was observed a few times. The chain couples TRBV4-1 to TRBJ2-1; TRBD2 matches at 11 bases. The CDR3 runs to 17 residues. Germline loops: CDR1 MGHRA, CDR2 YSYEKL. With V trimmed by 4 bases and J by 0 bases, 5 bases remained unmatched. CDR3 sequence (DNA): TGCGCCAGCAGCCCGACTAGCGGGACTGTCTCCTACAATGAGCAGTTCTTC. Protein: CASSPTSGTVSYNEQFF.

J is TRBJ2-1 and V is TRBV11-1, with D perhaps being TRBD1 or TRBD2 (5 bases each). Germline CDR1 reads SGHAT; CDR2 reads FQDESV (reference sequence). The germline V and J ends were trimmed by 4 bases and 0 bases, with 10 bases remaining between them. There are 15 residues in the CDR3. CDR3 sequence: CASSYGGSSYNEQFF. The CDR3 nucleotides read TGTGCCAGCAGCTATGGGGGAAGCTCCTACAATGAGCAGTTCTTC. Variable domain in full (rest from reference TRBV11-1 and TRBJ2-1): EAEVAQSPRYKITEKSQAVAFWCDPISGHATLYWYRQILGQGPELLVQFQDESVVDDSQLPKDRFSAERLKGVDSTLKIQPAELGDSAMYLCASSYGGSSYNEQFFGPGTRLTVL.

In this sample, this clonotype turned up many times. The chain couples TRBV30 to TRBJ1-1; D gene unclear. From germline, CDR1 is GTSNPN and CDR2 SVGIG (reference sequence). CDR3 length: 14 amino acids. V was pared by 0 bases and J by 0 bases, with 8 bases between. CDR3 sequence reads: CAWSVRQMNTEAFF. The CDR3, as DNA: TGTGCCTGGAGTGTCAGGCAAATGAACACTGAAGCTTTCTTT.

The chain is built from TRBV14 and TRBJ2-7, with 7 bases that match TRBD1. CDR3 length equals 16 residues. V gave up 0 bases and J gave up 3 bases; unmatched junction bases: 8. Germline V gene lookup returns CDR1 SGHDN and CDR2 FVKESK. The CDR3: CASSQDRATGFYEQYF. The CDR3 DNA sequence: TGTGCCAGCAGCCAAGATCGGGCGACAGGGTTCTACGAGCAGTACTTC.